A single sample gave rise to the 10 T cell receptor beta chains below, sequenced in a study of cytomegalovirus exposure and HLA in healthy donors. PCR used 60 Vbeta primers and 13 Jbeta primers. Using immunoSEQ multiplex PCR, the repertoire was profiled, and TCRdb retains in-frame clones only, with some absent. The sample comprises 200,000 to 250,000 clones, 70% to 85% of which are singletons, and roughly 0.58% rests with the top ten. The source material was PBMCs. These receptors were collected from a woman between 40 and 50 years old in good health and CMV-seronegative.

The chain links TRBV29-1 to TRBJ1-3, with 7 bases fitting TRBD1. The CDR3 covers 14 residues. Germline V CDR1 and CDR2: SQVTM, ANQGSEA. With 4 bases clipped from V and 1 base from J, the junction kept 4 bases outside the gene matches. Written as DNA, the CDR3 is TGCAGCGTTGGAGGCAGGGGGTCTGGAAACACCATATATTTT. It translates to CSVGGRGSGNTIYF.

V is TRBV4-2 and J is TRBJ2-1, with 13 positions matching TRBD2. The CDR3 is 18 amino acids. CDR1 LGHNA and CDR2 YNFKEQ come from the germline V gene. Trimming took 5 bases from V and 0 from J; bases not matched to a gene: 7. The CDR3 region has the DNA TGTGCCAGCAGCACCGGACTAGCGGGGGAGGGCTCCTACAATGAGCAGTTCTTC. As protein: CASSTGLAGEGSYNEQFF.

This sequence joins TRBV9 and TRBJ2-5, with 8 positions matching TRBD1. Germline V CDR1 and CDR2: SGDLS, YYNGEE. Trimming at V came to 3 bases and at J to 2 bases, leaving 0 bases not matched to a gene. The CDR3 runs 13 residues. CDR3 DNA sequence: TGTGCCAGCAGCGGGACAGGGCAAGAGACCCAGTACTTC. This translates into CASSGTGQETQYF.

The chain joins TRBV6-5 to TRBJ1-2; D is uncertain. Germline lookup yields CDR1 MNHEY and CDR2 SVGAGI. V gave up 2 bases and J gave up 8 bases, with 15 bases separating them. This CDR3 contains 14 residues. CDR3 nucleotide sequence: TGTGCCAGCAGTTACGCACTGGGAGGTGGCGGCTACACCTTC. Its translation: CASSYALGGGGYTF.

The V gene is TRBV25-1, the J gene TRBJ1-6; a possible D gene is TRBD1 (6 bases). The CDR3 loop spans 15 amino acids. Trimming shortened V by 5 bases and J by 8 bases, and 16 bases separated the two germline ends. Germline values: CDR1 MGHDK, CDR2 SYGVNS. Here the CDR3 DNA reads TGTGCCAGCAGTCGAAGGGGACAACAAGATTCACCCCTCCACTTT. Protein sequence: CASSRRGQQDSPLHF.

This clone was observed a few times. CDR3 sequence (DNA): TGTGCCAGCATGTCCGGGGGAAGCAATCAGCCCCAGCATTTT. Its translation: CASMSGGSNQPQHF. This rearrangement joins TRBV6-5 to TRBJ1-5, with D tentatively TRBD1 (5 bases). There are 14 residues in the CDR3. CDR1 MNHEY and CDR2 SVGAGI come from the germline V gene. V was clipped by 7 bases and J by 1 base, with 11 bases between them.

As concerns this clone: Other DNA sequences from this sample encode an identical CDR3 as well. This chain connects TRBV5-1 to TRBJ1-1; perhaps TRBD1 as D (5 bases). From germline, CDR1 is SGHRS and CDR2 YFSETQ. Trimming cost V 4 bases and J 1 base, with 11 bases left between them. This CDR3 spans 14 amino acids. CDR3: CASSLGAQNTEAFF. In nucleotides, the CDR3 is TGCGCCAGCAGCCTTGGGGCCCAGAACACTGAAGCTTTCTTT.

The V and J genes are TRBV7-6 and TRBJ2-2; 7 bases are a match to TRBD2. The germline V gene has CDR1 SGHVS and CDR2 FNYEAQ. After removal of 3 bases from V and 2 bases from J, the junction contained 6 bases not matched to a gene. CDR3 length: 16 amino acids. The CDR3: CASSFQSGDNTGELFF. In nucleotides, the CDR3 is TGTGCCAGCAGCTTCCAAAGCGGGGACAACACCGGGGAGCTGTTTTTT.

The V and J genes are TRBV5-8 and TRBJ1-2; 9 positions match TRBD1. Germline V gives CDR1 SGHTS, CDR2 YDEGEE. The CDR3 has 15 amino acids. V trimming: 0 bases; J trimming: 7 bases; junction bases outside the gene matches: 7. CDR3 residues: CASSLATGGWGGYTF. In DNA, the CDR3 is TGTGCCAGCAGCTTGGCCACAGGGGGCTGGGGTGGCTACACCTTC.

This clone occurred once. V gene TRBV28 combines with J gene TRBJ1-4; 7 bases align to TRBD1. From germline, CDR1 is MDHEN and CDR2 SYDVKM. The CDR3 runs 14 residues. V shed 6 bases, J shed 4 bases, and the junction held 5 bases outside the gene matches. CDR3: CASRRQGLNEKLFF. The CDR3 DNA follows: TGTGCCAGCAGACGACAGGGCCTTAATGAAAAACTGTTTTTT.